One T cell receptor beta chain is described in this entry. The data derive from a study of blood T cell repertoires in COVID-19. Whole-study context: Collection of acute and convalescent COVID-19 samples took place in the United States, Italy and Spain. The cDNA or gDNA used as material had been derived from T cells, B-cell-depleted T cells, or PBMCs.

Produced via immunoSEQ multiplex PCR; TCRdb's table is partial and in-frame only. This table has over 200,000 clones, around three quarters appearing once. Germline loops: CDR1 MNHEY, CDR2 SVGEGT. The length of the CDR3 is 15 residues. V shed 6 bases, J shed 6 bases, and the junction held 10 bases outside the gene matches. This receptor was obtained from an elderly woman with acute or convalescent COVID-19. The sample comprised peripheral blood. This sequence joins TRBV6-2 or TRBV6-3 and TRBJ1-5; 8 nucleotides align to TRBD1. The CDR3 DNA reads TGTGCCAGCAGCTCCGCGCAGGGGGCAGGTCAGCCCCAGCATTTT. Protein sequence: CASSSAQGAGQPQHF.